One sample yielded the 26 T cell receptor beta chains listed below, sequenced in a study of blood T cells in healthy people across ages. A second PCR, run for about 7 to 11 cycles, used a sample-barcoded 5' primer plus a J-beta primer mix. TCRdb re-called the 5' RACE reads with MiXCR, one entry per CDR3 protein. The sample consists of 630,000 or so distinct CDR3 sequences, around 31% of them appearing once. The sample consisted of blood. These receptors came from a woman older than 75 in good health.

This clonotype was seen more than once but under ten times. This chain connects TRBV10-3 to TRBJ2-5; perhaps TRBD2 as D (6 bases). V was cut by 3 bases and J by 11 bases, with 19 bases left in between. CDR1 is ENHRY, CDR2 SYGVKD, per germline. This CDR3 is 14 amino acids long. The CDR3 is CAISEGRMDNEQYF. As DNA, the CDR3 is TGTGCCATCAGTGAAGGGAGGATGGACAATGAGCAGTACTTC.

This clonotype was found a few times. This chain joins TRBV12-3 or TRBV12-4 and TRBJ1-1; D remains ambiguous. The V end was cut by 3 bases, the J end by 7 bases, with 12 bases between. This CDR3 region has 13 residues. The CDR3 sequence is CASSLVQPDEAFF. In nucleotides, the CDR3 is TGTGCCAGCAGTTTGGTACAGCCCGATGAAGCTTTCTTT.

Many counts were recorded for this clonotype. The chain carries TRBV15 and TRBJ2-7; TRBD1 might be the D (6 bases). Trimming left V 2 bases short and J 2 bases short, with 13 bases between. The length of the CDR3 is 15 residues. The germline CDR1 and CDR2 sequences are LNHNV and YYDKDF (reference sequence). In nucleotides, the CDR3 is TGTGCCACCAGCAGATCCACGGACAGAGCCTACGAGCAGTACTTC. Translation gives CATSRSTDRAYEQYF.

This clonotype has a count of ten or more. This chain connects TRBV5-1 to TRBJ2-7; 8 bases match TRBD1. The CDR3 consists of 17 residues. The germline V gene encodes CDR1 SGHRS and CDR2 YFSETQ. Trimming took 0 bases from V and 7 from J; bases not matched to a gene: 15. The DNA of the CDR3 is TGCGCCAGCAGCTTGGCGACGATGGTCACAGGGGGTTATGAGCAGTACTTC. Translated, it gives CASSLATMVTGGYEQYF. Combining the CDR3 with reference TRBV5-1 and TRBJ2-7 gives the whole variable domain KAGVTQTPRYLIKTRGQQVTLSCSPISGHRSVSWYQQTPGQGLQFLFEYFSETQRNKGNFPGRFSGRQFSNSRSEMNVSTLELGDSALYLCASSLATMVTGGYEQYFGPGTRLTVT.

The V and J genes are TRBV20-1 and TRBJ1-1; D is unresolved. The V gene's germline CDR1 is DFQATT and CDR2 SNEGSKA (reference sequence). Trimming cost V 0 bases and J 4 bases, with 12 bases left between them. CDR3 size: 14 residues. In DNA form, the CDR3 reads TGCAGTGCTAGAGATTGGGCCCGGGGCACTGAAGCTTTCTTT. It specifies CSARDWARGTEAFF.

About this clonotype itself: A much larger clone lies a single base off, so this may be a read error. The genes are TRBV7-2 and TRBJ1-1, with TRBD1 matching 10 bases. Germline CDR1 reads SGHTA; CDR2 reads FQGNSA. CDR3 length: 16 amino acids. Here the CDR3 DNA reads TGTGCCAACAGCGCCCTCCCGGGACAGGGGAGAACTGAAGCTTTCTTT. It is translated as CANSALPGQGRTEAFF. Combining the CDR3 with reference TRBV7-2 and TRBJ1-1 gives the whole variable domain GAGVSQSPSNKVTEKGKDVELRCDPISGHTALYWYRQSLGQGLEFLIYFQGNSAPDKSGLPSDRFSAERTGGSVSTLTIQRTQQEDSAVYLCANSALPGQGRTEAFFGQGTRLTVV.

The chain combines TRBV5-1 with TRBJ1-2, with D tentatively TRBD1 (6 bases). There are 14 residues in the CDR3. Trimming left V 4 bases short and J 2 bases short, with 12 bases between. Germline CDR1 SGHRS, CDR2 YFSETQ. The CDR3 DNA sequence: TGCGCCAGCAGCACGGACAGACTAAACTATGGCTACACCTTC. Its translation: CASSTDRLNYGYTF.

This clonotype was detected a few times. The gene calls are TRBV6-5 and TRBJ2-2; TRBD2 agrees at 9 bases. V lost 7 bases and J lost 0; bases outside the gene matches: 3. Germline V gene data show CDR1 as MNHEY and CDR2 as SVGAGI. The CDR3 consists of 15 residues. CDR3 nucleotides: TGTGCCAGCAATGGCGGGGGGGCGAACACCGGGGAGCTGTTTTTT. This translates into CASNGGGANTGELFF.

At least ten counts were recorded for this clonotype. The chain links TRBV10-3 to TRBJ2-3; 16 bases agree with TRBD2. This CDR3 has 18 residues. In germline, CDR1 is ENHRY, CDR2 SYGVKD. Trimming cost V 4 bases and J 0 bases; bases outside gene matches: 4. DNA of the CDR3: TGTGCCATCAGTGCGGGGACTAGCGGGGGGGAAAGCACAGATACGCAGTATTTT. Its protein product is CAISAGTSGGESTDTQYF.

A remark on this clonotype: A much larger clone differs by one base, so this may be a read error. J is TRBJ2-7 and V is TRBV7-2; 9 bases map to TRBD2. The CDR3 consists of 17 residues. The J segment lost 7 bases and the V segment lost 1 base, leaving 14 bases of the junction unmatched. Germline V gene data show CDR1 as SGHTA and CDR2 as FQGNSA. The CDR3 loop reads CASSLVIGAGGHNEQYF. DNA for the CDR3: TGTGCCAGCAGCTTAGTGATCGGGGCGGGGGGGCACAATGAGCAGTACTTC. The full variable domain, its missing parts supplied by reference TRBV7-2 and TRBJ2-7, is GAGVSQSPSNKVTEKGKDVELRCDPISGHTALYWYRQSLGQGLEFLIYFQGNSAPDKSGLPSDRFSAERTGGSVSTLTIQRTQQEDSAVYLCASSLVIGAGGHNEQYFGPGTRLTVT.

The chain combines TRBV15 with TRBJ1-1, with D uncertain. The V gene lost 3 bases and the J gene lost 1 base, with 9 bases spanning the gap. The CDR3 is made up of 14 amino acids. Germline V lookup: CDR1 LNHNV, CDR2 YYDKDF (reference sequence). The CDR3 DNA reads as TGTGCCACCAGCAGTAGTAACAGGAACACTGAAGCTTTCTTT. Amino acids: CATSSSNRNTEAFF.

This clonotype is a singleton in its sample. This sequence joins TRBV6-5 and TRBJ2-7; a weak D match, TRBD1 (6 bases). V gave up 6 bases and J gave up 1 base, with 16 bases separating them. Germline V gene data show CDR1 as MNHEY and CDR2 as SVGAGI. The CDR3 has 15 amino acids. The CDR3 DNA sequence: TGTGCCAGCAGGGTGGACGGGACACTTTCCTACGAGCAGTACTTC. Translation: CASRVDGTLSYEQYF.

Comments on this clonotype: This may arise from a read error, as a much more abundant clone is one base away. The chain uses TRBV15 and TRBJ1-1; D is uncertain. Germline V gives CDR1 LNHNV, CDR2 YYDKDF (reference sequence). Trimming cost V 3 bases and J 7 bases, with 12 bases left between them. CDR3 size: 13 residues. CDR3 sequence reads: CATSSDGPYEAFF. CDR3 DNA: TGTGCCACCAGCAGTGATGGACCATATGAAGCTTTCTTT.

This clonotype was counted between two and nine times. This chain links TRBV4-3 with TRBJ1-2; possibly TRBD1 for D (6 bases). CDR1 LGHNA and CDR2 YSLEER come from the germline V gene. The CDR3 spans 14 residues. V lost 0 bases and J 2 bases, leaving 7 bases between the germline ends. CDR3 region: CASSQDGQNYGYTF. The CDR3 bases are TGCGCCAGCAGCCAAGATGGACAGAACTATGGCTACACCTTC.

V gene TRBV11-2 combines with J gene TRBJ2-1; D tentatively reads TRBD1 or TRBD2 (5 bases each). Near its end, the DNA agrees better with TRBJ2-7, so the J call may be wrong. The CDR3 has 14 amino acids. Per the germline V gene, CDR1 is SGHAT and CDR2 is FQNNGV. CDR3 residues: CASSLLGTSNEQYV. The CDR3 DNA follows: TGTGCCAGCAGCTTACTAGGGACGAGCAATGAGCAGTACGTC.

The rearrangement joins TRBV20-1 to TRBJ2-3; D unclear. CDR1 and CDR2 from the germline V gene are DFQATT and SNEGSKA (reference sequence). V lost 0 bases, J lost 2 bases, and 18 bases lay in between. This CDR3 is built from 17 residues. In nucleotides, the CDR3 is TGCAGTGCTAGAGATCTTGCCGGCGCCACTCACACAGATACGCAGTATTTT. Translation: CSARDLAGATHTDTQYF.

CDR3 nucleotide sequence: TGCGCCAGCAGCTTGGTATCGAGGGCCTACGAGCAGTACGTC. This sequence encodes CASSLVSRAYEQYV. The chain employs TRBV5-1 and TRBJ2-7; TRBD2 is a possible D gene (5 bases). CDR3 length: 14 amino acids. Looked up from germline, CDR1 is SGHRS and CDR2 is YFSETQ. V was trimmed by 0 bases and J by 2 bases, leaving 9 bases between them.

For this clonotype: A single base separates this from a much larger clone, so it may be a read error. This chain joins TRBV6-2 or TRBV6-3 and TRBJ2-7; 12 bases align to TRBD2. Germline-derived CDR1 and CDR2 are MNHEY and SVGEGT. The CDR3 contains 16 residues. V was pared by 4 bases and J by 7 bases, with 11 bases of the junction left unmatched. The CDR3 DNA is TGTGCCAGCAGTTCTCTAGCGGGGGGGTTTTACAATGAGCAGTACTTC. This gives the protein CASSSLAGGFYNEQYF.

The V gene is TRBV29-1, the J gene TRBJ2-5, with TRBD1 matching 7 bases. The trim removed 4 bases at V and 7 bases at J, leaving 9 bases unmatched. Germline loops: CDR1 SQVTM, CDR2 ANQGSEA. The CDR3 consists of 13 residues. CDR3 nucleotides: TGCAGCGTTGCCGGGACAGCGCGAGGGACCCAGTACTTC. Translation: CSVAGTARGTQYF.

The CDR3 loop is CASSSTGAPGNEQFF. The CDR3 nucleotides are TGTGCCAGCAGCTCAACAGGAGCCCCGGGCAATGAGCAGTTCTTC. This rearrangement joins TRBV7-9 to TRBJ2-1, with D possibly matching TRBD1 (5 bases). Germline V gene lookup returns CDR1 SEHNR and CDR2 FQNEAQ (reference sequence). CDR3 length equals 15 residues. V was clipped by 4 bases and J by 6 bases, with 16 bases between them.

This clonotype was counted many times. The V and J genes are TRBV29-1 and TRBJ2-7; no clear D. V was shortened by 4 bases and J by 5 bases, with 9 bases between the two germline ends. Germline loops: CDR1 SQVTM, CDR2 ANQGSEA. The CDR3 is 11 amino acids. In nucleotides, the CDR3 is TGCAGCGTTGCAAGTCTCAACGAGCAGTACTTC. Translating it yields CSVASLNEQYF.

This clonotype was seen repeatedly, ten times or more. The chain has TRBV5-6 and TRBJ2-7; D is possibly TRBD1 (6 bases). Germline assignment: CDR1 SGHDT and CDR2 YYEEEE. The CDR3 runs 15 residues. Trimming pared 3 bases from V and 6 bases from J, leaving 19 bases between. The CDR3 is CASSSDRAAAVEQYF. CDR3 nucleotide sequence: TGTGCCAGCAGCTCGGACAGAGCCGCGGCGGTCGAGCAGTACTTC.

This clonotype appeared many times. The chain has TRBV4-2 and TRBJ2-3; D is possibly TRBD1 or TRBD2 (5 bases each). The length of the CDR3 is 16 residues. V was trimmed by 2 bases and J by 0 bases, leaving 12 bases between them. Germline values: CDR1 LGHNA, CDR2 YNFKEQ. The DNA for the CDR3 is TGTGCCAGCAGCCAACAGGGAGACACTAGCACAGATACGCAGTATTTT. Residues: CASSQQGDTSTDTQYF.

About this clonotype: This may come from a read error, since a much larger clone is one base off. This CDR3 reads CRAQDNYEQYF. The CDR3 bases are TGCAGGGCTCAGGATAACTACGAGCAGTACTTC. The rearrangement joins TRBV20-1 to TRBJ2-7; the D is unclear. Germline loops: CDR1 DFQATT, CDR2 SNEGSKA (reference sequence). The CDR3 extends over 11 amino acids.

This clonotype showed up many times. J is TRBJ2-7 and V is TRBV12-3 or TRBV12-4; D is perhaps TRBD1 or TRBD2 (5 bases each). V was cut by 5 bases and J by 3 bases, with 20 bases left in between. The CDR3 length is 16 residues. CDR3 loop: CASSNPAGTFLYEQYF. CDR3 bases: TGTGCCAGCAGTAACCCCGCCGGGACCTTCCTCTACGAGCAGTACTTC.

This clonotype was counted ten times or more. The V and J genes are TRBV6-1 and TRBJ1-2; no definite D call. The CDR3 loop spans 14 amino acids. Trimming removed 6 bases from V and 3 bases from J, with 14 bases in between. In germline, CDR1 is MNHNS, CDR2 SASEGT. Here the CDR3 reads CASRRTNRDYGYTF. CDR3 nucleotides: TGTGCCAGCAGGCGGACGAACCGGGACTATGGCTACACCTTC.